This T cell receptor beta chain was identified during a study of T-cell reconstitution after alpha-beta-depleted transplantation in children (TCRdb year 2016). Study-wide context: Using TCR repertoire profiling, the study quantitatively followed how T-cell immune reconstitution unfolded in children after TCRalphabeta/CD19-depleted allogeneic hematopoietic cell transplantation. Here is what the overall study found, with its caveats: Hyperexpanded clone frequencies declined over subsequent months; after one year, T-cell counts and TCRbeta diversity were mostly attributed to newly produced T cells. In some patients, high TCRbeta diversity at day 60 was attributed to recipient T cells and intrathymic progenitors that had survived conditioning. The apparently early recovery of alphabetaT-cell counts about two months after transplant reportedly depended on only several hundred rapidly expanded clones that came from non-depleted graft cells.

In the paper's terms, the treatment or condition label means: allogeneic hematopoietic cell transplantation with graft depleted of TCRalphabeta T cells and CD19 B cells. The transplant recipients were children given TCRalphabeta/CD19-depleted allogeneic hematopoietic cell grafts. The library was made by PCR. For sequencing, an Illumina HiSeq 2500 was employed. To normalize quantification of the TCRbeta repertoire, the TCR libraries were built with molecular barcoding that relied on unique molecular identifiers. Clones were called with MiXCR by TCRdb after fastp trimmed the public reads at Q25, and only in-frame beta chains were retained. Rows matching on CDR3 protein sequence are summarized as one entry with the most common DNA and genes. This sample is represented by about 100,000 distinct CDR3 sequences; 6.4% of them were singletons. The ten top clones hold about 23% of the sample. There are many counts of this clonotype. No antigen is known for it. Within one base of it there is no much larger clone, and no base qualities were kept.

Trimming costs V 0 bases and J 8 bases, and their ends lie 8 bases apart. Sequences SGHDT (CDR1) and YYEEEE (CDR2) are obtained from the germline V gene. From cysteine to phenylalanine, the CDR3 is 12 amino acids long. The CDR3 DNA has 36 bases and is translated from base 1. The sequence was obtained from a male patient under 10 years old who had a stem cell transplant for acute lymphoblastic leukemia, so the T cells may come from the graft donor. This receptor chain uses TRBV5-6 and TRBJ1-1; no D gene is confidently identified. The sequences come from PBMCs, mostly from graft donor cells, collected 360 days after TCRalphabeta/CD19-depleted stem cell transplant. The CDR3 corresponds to CASSLATAEAFF. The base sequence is TGTGCCAGCAGCTTGGCAACGGCCGAAGCTTTCTTT.